This T cell receptor (beta chain) was identified in a study of radiation and T cells in renal cell carcinoma. Generated by immunoSEQ multiplex PCR, the TCRdb table keeps only in-frame clones and is missing some. The sample lists 140,000 to 150,000 clones; approximately 86% were seen once. Described time point: blood 4 weeks post-SBRT, at nephrectomy. This sample's treatment: 15 Gy SBRT to primary tumor, nephrectomy 4 weeks later. Radiation-treated patients gave blood at baseline, week 2 and week 4. Trimming cost V 4 bases and J 8 bases, with 15 bases left between them. The CDR3 contains 13 residues. Germline V gene data show CDR1 as SGHNT and CDR2 as YYREEE (reference sequence).

This chain uses TRBV5-4 with TRBJ1-2; D is unresolved. The sample here was blood, taken from a patient whose treatment included radiotherapy and nephrectomy. This receptor was identified in a woman aged 45-65 years with renal cell carcinoma. CDR3 bases: TGTGCCAGCAGCACTGGATCCGCGGTGGGCTACACCTTC. Its translation: CASSTGSAVGYTF.